This section outlines one TCR beta chain sequence together with its context. This clone was found once. The antigen it recognizes is unknown. The sample holds no much larger clone one base away, and base qualities are not on file. TCRbeta CDR3 regions were amplified from genomic DNA by means of the immunoSEQ Assay, a bias-controlled multiplex PCR. Per the authors' processing: The number of nucleated cells in each sample was estimated by amplification of reference gene primers within the assay. To quantify the absolute abundance of each unique TCRbeta CDR3 rearrangement, sequence reads were collapsed and filtered. For each sample, productive Simpson clonality was calculated as the square root of Simpson's diversity index over productive rearrangements. TCRdb's version of the immuneACCESS table is confined to in-frame rearrangements and falls short of the full clone set. An unresolved V gene accounts for under half of the shortfall where checked; the remainder is of unknown origin. Clone size and the V and J calls come from that table; the DNA yielded D and trimming. Within this sample are under 250,000 clones, with more than 65% of them counted one time only. The ten biggest clones cover approximately 4.8% of the sample.

The entry originates in a study of blood T cell repertoires in COVID-19 (dated by TCRdb to the early 2020s). In terms of the full investigation: Collaborator samples came from the United States, Italy and Spain and covered acute and convalescent phases of COVID-19. Nearly every sample came with metadata listing a de-identified subject ID, COVID-19 status, age in years and sex. The samples were drawn from two sources: the first 160 participants of the ongoing ImmuneRACE study, and fewer than 1,500 subjects contributed by 6 global collaborators. The prospective study material was composed of cDNA or gDNA derived from T cells, B-cell-depleted T cells, or PBMCs. Where available, HLA class I and class II types were obtained from metadata supplied by the sample provider rather than from assay-based typing. Deeply sampled blood TCRbeta repertoires from subjects exposed to, actively infected with, or recovered from COVID-19 were included in the dataset. The repertoires were made available in a free public database intended to serve as a resource for research on the immune response to SARS-CoV-2.

The collaborating institutions used their own protocols to collect whole blood in K2EDTA tubes. For TCRbeta analysis, collaborators shipped samples as frozen whole blood, isolated PBMCs, or DNA extracted from either of those sample types. For CDR1 and CDR2, the germline V gene lists SGHRS and YFSETQ. Trimming removed 3 bases from V and 0 bases from J; the gene matches leave 5 bases unexplained. The CDR3, from cysteine to phenylalanine, totals 17 residues. Solely the CDR3 DNA is kept, with 51 bases framed from the first base. Broad study findings and their caveats: Clinical and demographic metadata were provided uncurated, with the amount varying by source and participant.

This sequence uses TRBV5-1 and TRBJ2-3, with 12 bases matching TRBD2. Material: peripheral blood. The receptor's source is a man in his fifties with active or convalescent COVID-19. CDR3 protein: CASSSGLAGTSTDTQYF. The nucleotide sequence reads TGCGCCAGCAGCTCTGGACTAGCGGGGACTAGCACAGATACGCAGTATTTT.